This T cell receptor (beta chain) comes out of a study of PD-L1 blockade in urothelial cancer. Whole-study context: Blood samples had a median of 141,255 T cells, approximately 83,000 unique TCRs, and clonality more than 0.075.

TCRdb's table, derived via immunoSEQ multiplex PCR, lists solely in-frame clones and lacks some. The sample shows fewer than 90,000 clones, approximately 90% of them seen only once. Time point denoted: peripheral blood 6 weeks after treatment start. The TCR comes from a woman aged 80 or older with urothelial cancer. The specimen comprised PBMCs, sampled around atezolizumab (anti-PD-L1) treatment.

The CDR3 loop is CASSQSPTGNEKLFF. The CDR3 DNA reads TGTGCCAGCAGCCAGTCCCCCACCGGGAATGAAAAACTGTTTTTT. V usage is TRBV6-5 and J usage is TRBJ1-4, with no clear D. Germline values: CDR1 MNHEY, CDR2 SVGAGI. The germline V and J ends were trimmed by 6 bases and 5 bases, with 16 bases remaining between them. The CDR3 sequence is 15 residues long.